The 22 T cell receptor beta chains in this list originate from one sample, sequenced in a study of identical twins (dated by TCRdb to 2015 to 2016). The method behind the library was 5' RACE. These reads were obtained on an Illumina HiSeq 2000. TCRdb reanalyzed the raw reads on its own, using fastp at Q25 for trimming and MiXCR for clone calling, and kept in-frame beta chains. Identical CDR3 proteins give one entry, which carries the most common genes and DNA. This sample has some 790,000 distinct CDR3 sequences in its table, and 15% to 20% of those were observed once. The top ten clonotypes cover over 10% of the sample. These data also formed part of another study, on T cells expressing NK-cell markers.

Material: PBMCs. The receptors were gathered from a young woman in good health.

The chain employs TRBV5-6 and TRBJ2-1, with 7 bases aligning to TRBD2. The germline V gene encodes CDR1 SGHDT and CDR2 YYEEEE. Unmatched junction bases numbered 3, after V lost 1 base and J lost 5 bases. This CDR3 is built from 14 residues. Here the CDR3 DNA reads TGTGCCAGCAGCTTGCTAGCGGCGGACAATGAGCAGTTCTTC. It yields the protein CASSLLAADNEQFF.

There are a few counts of this clonotype. The chain recombines TRBV20-1 with TRBJ2-3; TRBD1 or TRBD2 may be the D gene (5 bases each). Germline CDR1 reads DFQATT; CDR2 reads SNEGSKA (reference sequence). The CDR3 extends over 13 amino acids. The ends were cut back, 3 bases at V and 2 bases at J, with 9 bases in the middle. The DNA of the CDR3 is TGCAGTGCTAGGGGACCGCACACAGATACGCAGTATTTT. The encoded protein is CSARGPHTDTQYF.

This clonotype was counted only a few times. J is TRBJ2-7 and V is TRBV5-6; maybe TRBD2 (6 bases). CDR3 length: 14 residues. Deletions cut 1 base from V and 2 bases from J, with 10 bases between. The V gene's germline CDR1 is SGHDT and CDR2 YYEEEE. CDR3 amino acids: CASSLKGRTYEQYF. DNA of the CDR3: TGTGCCAGCAGCTTGAAGGGGAGGACCTACGAGCAGTACTTC. The whole variable domain, remainder taken from reference TRBV5-6 and TRBJ2-7, is DAGVTQSPTHLIKTRGQQVTLRCSPKSGHDTVSWYQQALGQGPQFIFQYYEEEERQRGNFPDRFSGHQFPNYSSELNVNALLLGDSALYLCASSLKGRTYEQYFGPGTRLTVT.

This clonotype appeared a few times. The chain links TRBV12-3 or TRBV12-4 to TRBJ1-2, with TRBD1 as a possible D gene (5 bases). V shed 3 bases and J shed 2 bases, with 10 bases lying between them. This CDR3 region has 14 residues. In nucleotides, the CDR3 is TGTGCCAGCAGTTTGTATAGGGGAAACTATGGCTACACCTTC. Amino acid sequence: CASSLYRGNYGYTF.

This clonotype showed up just a few times. The chain carries TRBV20-1 and TRBJ1-6; 9 bases are a match to TRBD1. J gave up 10 bases and V 3 bases, and 4 bases lay outside the gene matches. Germline CDR1 reads DFQATT; CDR2 reads SNEGSKA (reference sequence). The CDR3 is 13 residues long. Here the CDR3 DNA reads TGCAGTGCTAGGGGACAGGGCGGGTCACCCCTCCACTTT. It codes for CSARGQGGSPLHF.

The chain uses TRBV5-1 and TRBJ1-1; D ambiguous. Germline CDR1 SGHRS, CDR2 YFSETQ. Trimming removed 3 bases from V and 0 bases from J, with 9 bases in between. This CDR3 comprises 14 residues. CDR3 in DNA: TGCGCCAGCAGCTCCCTTATCATGAACACTGAAGCTTTCTTT. Protein: CASSSLIMNTEAFF.

The chain joins TRBV5-1 to TRBJ2-1, with D possibly being TRBD1 or TRBD2 (5 bases each). The CDR3 runs 17 residues. V was cut by 0 bases and J by 0 bases, with 13 bases left in between. CDR1 is SGHRS and CDR2 is YFSETQ in the germline V gene. The CDR3 coding sequence is TGCGCCAGCAGCTTGGCCTCGGGGCCAGACTCCTACAATGAGCAGTTCTTC. This gives the protein CASSLASGPDSYNEQFF.

This rearrangement joins TRBV7-2 to TRBJ2-7; perhaps TRBD1 as D (6 bases). The CDR3 consists of 13 residues. Trimming removed 11 bases from V and 0 bases from J, with 14 bases in between. Germline V gene lookup returns CDR1 SGHTA and CDR2 FQGNSA. For the CDR3, the DNA is TGTGCCTCCAGGGGCAGACACTCCTACGAGCAGTACTTC. Protein product: CASRGRHSYEQYF.

This clonotype occurred a few times. The rearrangement links TRBV18 to TRBJ2-1, with TRBD2 identical over 7 bases. The ends lost 0 bases at V and 3 bases at J; junction bases unmatched: 5. The CDR3 is 16 residues long. Germline assignment: CDR1 KGHSH and CDR2 LQKENI. The CDR3 DNA reads as TGTGCCAGCTCACCACCGCGGCCTAGCGGCTACAATGAGCAGTTCTTC. Residues: CASSPPRPSGYNEQFF.

This sequence joins TRBV3-1 and TRBJ2-7; possible D gene TRBD1, 6 bases. This CDR3 region has 12 residues. Germline CDR1 and CDR2: LGHDT and YNNKEL (reference sequence). V lost 4 bases to trimming and J lost 7 bases, with 11 bases between them. CDR3 loop: CASSRDIREQYF. The CDR3 DNA reads TGTGCCAGCAGCCGGGACATTCGGGAGCAGTACTTC.

The sample holds a few counts of this clonotype. J is TRBJ2-4 and V is TRBV7-6; TRBD2 matches at 7 bases. Germline assignment: CDR1 SGHVS and CDR2 FNYEAQ. V dropped 0 bases and J dropped 8; count of bases not matched to a gene: 4. This CDR3 spans 14 amino acids. The CDR3 spells CASSLAGGLDIQYF. DNA for the CDR3: TGTGCCAGCAGCTTAGCGGGAGGGTTAGACATTCAGTACTTC.

This clonotype was seen a handful of times. The rearrangement joins TRBV5-5 to TRBJ1-2; D gene uncertain. Germline values: CDR1 SGHKS, CDR2 YYEKEE (reference sequence). The CDR3 runs 15 residues. V shed 0 bases and J shed 5 bases, with 14 bases lying between them. DNA for the CDR3: TGTGCCAGCAGCTTGGTTGAGCTTCCTCCTTATGGCTACACCTTC. Encoded protein: CASSLVELPPYGYTF.

V and J are TRBV4-1 and TRBJ2-7; possibly TRBD2 for D (7 bases). V was shortened by 3 bases and J by 6 bases, with 18 bases between the two germline ends. CDR1 is MGHRA and CDR2 is YSYEKL in the germline V gene. The CDR3 covers 15 residues. The CDR3 nucleotides are TGCGCCAGCAGCCAGAGGGGGACTACACTGGCCGAGCAGTACTTC. It encodes CASSQRGTTLAEQYF.

The rearrangement joins TRBV20-1 to TRBJ1-1; D is unclear. In germline, CDR1 is DFQATT, CDR2 SNEGSKA (reference sequence). V lost 6 bases and J 1 base, leaving 12 bases between the germline ends. The CDR3 extends over 13 amino acids. CDR3 in DNA: TGCAGTGCGATTCAGGACGGGAACACTGAAGCTTTCTTT. Translation: CSAIQDGNTEAFF.

The rearrangement links TRBV5-1 to TRBJ2-3, with no clear D. Germline CDR1 SGHRS, CDR2 YFSETQ. The CDR3 is 15 residues long. V lost 5 bases and J lost 0, with 13 bases in between. CDR3 in DNA: TGCGCCAGCAGTAGGTGGGATCCTAGCACAGATACGCAGTATTTT. Translation gives CASSRWDPSTDTQYF.

The rearrangement links TRBV2 to TRBJ1-5; D gene uncertain. Germline V lookup: CDR1 SNHLY, CDR2 FYNNEI. CDR3 length: 13 amino acids. Trimming pared 3 bases from V and 2 bases from J, leaving 5 bases between. The CDR3 protein is CASSEVRNQPQHF. The CDR3, as DNA: TGTGCCAGCAGTGAGGTCCGCAATCAGCCCCAGCATTTT.

This clonotype was counted between two and nine times. This chain connects TRBV20-1 to TRBJ1-2; D unresolved. Trimming shortened V by 6 bases and J by 4 bases, and 21 bases separated the two germline ends. In germline, CDR1 is DFQATT, CDR2 SNEGSKA (reference sequence). The CDR3 is made up of 15 amino acids. The CDR3 region has the DNA TGCAGTGCCCACGGACCGACCCAGTACCCCTATGGCTACACCTTC. This encodes CSAHGPTQYPYGYTF.

The chain combines TRBV28 with TRBJ2-3; either TRBD1 or TRBD2 may fit D (6 bases each). Looked up from germline, CDR1 is MDHEN and CDR2 is SYDVKM. This CDR3 spans 16 amino acids. The V and J ends lost 2 bases and 2 bases respectively, with 14 bases between them. In DNA, the CDR3 is TGTGCCAGCAGTTTAACCCTAGGGGGGACCACAGATACGCAGTATTTT. Translating it yields CASSLTLGGTTDTQYF.

The V and J genes are TRBV9 and TRBJ2-1, with TRBD2 matching 7 bases. Losses at the gene ends were 3 bases for V and 0 bases for J; bases not matched to a gene: 9. The CDR3 length is 17 residues. Germline V gene data show CDR1 as SGDLS and CDR2 as YYNGEE. CDR3 loop: CASSAPLGGSSYNEQFF. Here the CDR3 DNA reads TGTGCCAGCAGCGCCCCATTGGGCGGGAGCTCCTACAATGAGCAGTTCTTC.

V usage is TRBV12-5 and J usage is TRBJ2-7, with 7 bases lining up with TRBD1. The J segment lost 5 bases and the V segment lost 6 bases, leaving 7 bases of the junction unmatched. The germline V gene has CDR1 LGHNT and CDR2 FRNRAP. CDR3 length: 13 amino acids. This CDR3 is CASGLTGIHEQYF. The CDR3 coding sequence is TGTGCTAGTGGATTGACAGGGATCCACGAGCAGTACTTC.

This clonotype has just a few counts. The V call is TRBV5-1, the J call TRBJ2-7; the D is unclear. The length of the CDR3 is 14 residues. Trimming stripped 0 bases from V and 4 bases from J, with 11 bases between. Germline CDR1 is SGHRS and CDR2 is YFSETQ. This CDR3 is CASSLVASGYEQYF. For the CDR3, the DNA is TGCGCCAGCAGCTTGGTCGCCAGTGGATACGAGCAGTACTTC. Drawing the rest from reference TRBV5-1 and TRBJ2-7, the complete variable domain is KAGVTQTPRYLIKTRGQQVTLSCSPISGHRSVSWYQQTPGQGLQFLFEYFSETQRNKGNFPGRFSGRQFSNSRSEMNVSTLELGDSALYLCASSLVASGYEQYFGPGTRLTVT.

This clonotype was counted only a few times. J is TRBJ2-1 and V is TRBV20-1, with 8 bases fitting TRBD2. The CDR3 has 16 amino acids. Losses at the gene ends were 5 bases for V and 0 bases for J; bases not matched to a gene: 9. The germline CDR1 and CDR2 sequences are DFQATT and SNEGSKA (reference sequence). The CDR3 nucleotides are TGCAGTGCTGCCCCAAAACTAGCGGCCTCCTACAATGAGCAGTTCTTC. Protein product: CSAAPKLAASYNEQFF.